The 14 T cell receptor beta chains listed next were all sequenced from one sample in a study of early T cells in non-severe SARS-CoV-2 infection. Each CDR3 protein is one row after TCRdb ran MiXCR on the 5' RACE reads. The sample comprises 60,000 to 75,000 distinct CDR3 sequences, roughly 4.9% of which are singletons, and roughly 3.7% rests with the top ten. The input for sequencing was whole blood, taken at baseline. The receptors stem from an adult who was a healthcare worker with PCR-confirmed SARS-CoV-2 infection or an uninfected control (not recorded which). The donor label of this sample is uncertain.

Only a few counts were recorded for this clonotype. DNA for the CDR3: TGTGCCAACCCGGTTGAGTCTAATGAAAAACTGTTTTTT. It yields the protein CANPVESNEKLFF. The chain joins TRBV6-7 to TRBJ1-4; D unresolved. TRBV6-7 is treated as an ORF (open reading frame) with a function not yet certain. Trimming left V 10 bases short and J 3 bases short, with 12 bases between. The CDR3 loop spans 13 amino acids.

This clonotype was counted at least ten times. The rearrangement uses TRBV13 and TRBJ2-5; D is perhaps TRBD2 (6 bases). This CDR3 spans 15 amino acids. V lost 0 bases and J lost 2, with 10 bases in between. The germline V gene has CDR1 PRHDT and CDR2 FYEKMQ (reference sequence). CDR3 in amino acids: CASSLGGGVQETQYF. The CDR3 DNA reads as TGTGCCAGCAGCTTAGGCGGAGGGGTGCAAGAGACCCAGTACTTC.

This clonotype was seen at least ten times. V gene TRBV7-6 combines with J gene TRBJ2-1; TRBD2 might be the D (7 bases). V dropped 4 bases and J dropped 3 bases, with 19 bases sitting between them. CDR1 and CDR2 from the germline V gene are SGHVS and FNYEAQ. CDR3 size: 17 residues. The CDR3 sequence is CASSYLLAGAIYNEQFF. DNA of the CDR3: TGTGCCAGCAGCTATTTACTGGCGGGGGCGATCTACAATGAGCAGTTCTTC.

This clonotype was seen at least ten times. The rearrangement joins TRBV29-1 to TRBJ1-1, with TRBD1 as a possible D gene (5 bases). Trimming cost V 8 bases and J 1 base, with 20 bases left between them. CDR1 is SQVTM and CDR2 is ANQGSEA in the germline V gene. The CDR3 covers 15 residues. CDR3 residues: CSHGGGQRGNTEAFF. CDR3 DNA sequence: TGCAGCCATGGGGGTGGGCAACGCGGGAACACTGAAGCTTTCTTT.

This clonotype was seen ten or more times. The chain recombines TRBV6-1 with TRBJ1-2; 11 bases line up with TRBD1. After removal of 7 bases from V and 5 bases from J, the junction contained 6 bases not matched to a gene. Germline CDR1 MNHNS, CDR2 SASEGT. This CDR3 is built from 14 residues. CDR3 sequence reads: CASKGQGARYGYTF. The CDR3 DNA sequence: TGTGCCAGCAAAGGACAGGGGGCCAGGTATGGCTACACCTTC.

This clonotype has ten or more counts. The chain couples TRBV19 to TRBJ1-5, with 9 bases identical to TRBD1. Germline V CDR1 and CDR2: LNHDA, SQIVND (reference sequence). After removal of 5 bases from V and 2 bases from J, the junction contained 10 bases not matched to a gene. The CDR3 is made up of 17 amino acids. The CDR3, as DNA: TGTGCCAGTAGTCCAGGGACAGGGCTCATGGGCAATCAGCCCCAGCATTTT. Protein sequence: CASSPGTGLMGNQPQHF.

Only a few counts were recorded for this clonotype. The rearrangement uses TRBV3-1 and TRBJ1-3; D call uncertain. CDR3 length: 14 amino acids. Between the trimmed V and J ends, which lost 5 bases and 4 bases, there was a span of 12 bases. Germline V gene data show CDR1 as LGHDT and CDR2 as YNNKEL (reference sequence). The CDR3 DNA sequence: TGTGCCAGCAGCTCCGGCCCGCCCGGAAACACCATATATTTT. Encoded protein: CASSSGPPGNTIYF.

In this sample, this clonotype turned up a few times. The CDR3 sequence: CASSQDRFYNEQFF. CDR3 DNA sequence: TGTGCCAGCAGCCAGGACAGGTTTTACAATGAGCAGTTCTTC. This chain joins TRBV3-1 and TRBJ2-1; 7 bases match TRBD1. The V and J ends lost 3 bases and 4 bases, in that order; junction bases with no gene match: 3. Germline CDR1 is LGHDT and CDR2 is YNNKEL (reference sequence). The CDR3 length is 14 residues.

The genes are TRBV19 and TRBJ2-1; 12 bases align to TRBD2. The germline V gene encodes CDR1 LNHDA and CDR2 SQIVND (reference sequence). This CDR3 spans 16 amino acids. Germline trimming cut 2 bases from V and 8 bases from J; bases unmatched to any gene: 7. In DNA, the CDR3 is TGTGCCAGTAGTATACTAGCGGGGGGGAGCGACGATGAGCAGTTCTTC. This codes for CASSILAGGSDDEQFF.

This clonotype was counted a single time. Since a much larger clone is just one base distant, this may be a read error. J is TRBJ1-1 and V is TRBV28, with D perhaps matching TRBD1 (5 bases). Germline CDR1 MDHEN, CDR2 SYDVKM. The CDR3 is made up of 12 amino acids. Trimming cost V 10 bases and J 10 bases, with 19 bases left between them. The CDR3 sequence: CATTIQAHGAFF. The CDR3 DNA reads TGTGCCACCACCATACAGGCCCATGGAGCTTTCTTT.

This clonotype was detected ten times or more. The chain has TRBV29-1 and TRBJ2-3; 13 bases align to TRBD2. The CDR3 is 18 amino acids. Germline V gives CDR1 SQVTM, CDR2 ANQGSEA. Losses at the gene ends were 6 bases for V and 2 bases for J; bases not matched to a gene: 14. The CDR3 here is CSVATSGGALSTTDTQYF. For the CDR3, the DNA is TGCAGCGTCGCTACTAGCGGGGGGGCGCTGAGTACCACAGATACGCAGTATTTT.

This clonotype was observed a few times. The chain joins TRBV5-1 to TRBJ2-7, with 8 bases lining up with TRBD1. The CDR3 runs 13 residues. Germline values: CDR1 SGHRS, CDR2 YFSETQ. Trimming cost V 0 bases and J 6 bases; bases outside gene matches: 2. CDR3 region: CASSLGQGSEQYF. CDR3 bases: TGCGCCAGCAGCTTGGGACAGGGGTCCGAGCAGTACTTC.

The V gene is TRBV5-1, the J gene TRBJ2-7, with D tentatively TRBD1 (5 bases). Trimming stripped 4 bases from V and 5 bases from J, with 22 bases between. The CDR3 runs 16 residues. Per the germline V gene, CDR1 is SGHRS and CDR2 is YFSETQ. CDR3 sequence: CASSLKTDSPYDEQYF. As DNA, the CDR3 is TGCGCCAGCAGCCTGAAAACTGACAGCCCCTACGACGAGCAGTACTTC.

The chain has TRBV7-2 and TRBJ1-6; 9 bases fit TRBD1. Per germline, CDR1 SGHTA and CDR2 FQGNSA. The CDR3 has 13 residues. V lost 6 bases and J lost 10; bases outside the gene matches: 4. CDR3 in DNA: TGTGCCAGCAGTGGGACAGGGAAATCACCCCTCCACTTT. Protein sequence: CASSGTGKSPLHF.